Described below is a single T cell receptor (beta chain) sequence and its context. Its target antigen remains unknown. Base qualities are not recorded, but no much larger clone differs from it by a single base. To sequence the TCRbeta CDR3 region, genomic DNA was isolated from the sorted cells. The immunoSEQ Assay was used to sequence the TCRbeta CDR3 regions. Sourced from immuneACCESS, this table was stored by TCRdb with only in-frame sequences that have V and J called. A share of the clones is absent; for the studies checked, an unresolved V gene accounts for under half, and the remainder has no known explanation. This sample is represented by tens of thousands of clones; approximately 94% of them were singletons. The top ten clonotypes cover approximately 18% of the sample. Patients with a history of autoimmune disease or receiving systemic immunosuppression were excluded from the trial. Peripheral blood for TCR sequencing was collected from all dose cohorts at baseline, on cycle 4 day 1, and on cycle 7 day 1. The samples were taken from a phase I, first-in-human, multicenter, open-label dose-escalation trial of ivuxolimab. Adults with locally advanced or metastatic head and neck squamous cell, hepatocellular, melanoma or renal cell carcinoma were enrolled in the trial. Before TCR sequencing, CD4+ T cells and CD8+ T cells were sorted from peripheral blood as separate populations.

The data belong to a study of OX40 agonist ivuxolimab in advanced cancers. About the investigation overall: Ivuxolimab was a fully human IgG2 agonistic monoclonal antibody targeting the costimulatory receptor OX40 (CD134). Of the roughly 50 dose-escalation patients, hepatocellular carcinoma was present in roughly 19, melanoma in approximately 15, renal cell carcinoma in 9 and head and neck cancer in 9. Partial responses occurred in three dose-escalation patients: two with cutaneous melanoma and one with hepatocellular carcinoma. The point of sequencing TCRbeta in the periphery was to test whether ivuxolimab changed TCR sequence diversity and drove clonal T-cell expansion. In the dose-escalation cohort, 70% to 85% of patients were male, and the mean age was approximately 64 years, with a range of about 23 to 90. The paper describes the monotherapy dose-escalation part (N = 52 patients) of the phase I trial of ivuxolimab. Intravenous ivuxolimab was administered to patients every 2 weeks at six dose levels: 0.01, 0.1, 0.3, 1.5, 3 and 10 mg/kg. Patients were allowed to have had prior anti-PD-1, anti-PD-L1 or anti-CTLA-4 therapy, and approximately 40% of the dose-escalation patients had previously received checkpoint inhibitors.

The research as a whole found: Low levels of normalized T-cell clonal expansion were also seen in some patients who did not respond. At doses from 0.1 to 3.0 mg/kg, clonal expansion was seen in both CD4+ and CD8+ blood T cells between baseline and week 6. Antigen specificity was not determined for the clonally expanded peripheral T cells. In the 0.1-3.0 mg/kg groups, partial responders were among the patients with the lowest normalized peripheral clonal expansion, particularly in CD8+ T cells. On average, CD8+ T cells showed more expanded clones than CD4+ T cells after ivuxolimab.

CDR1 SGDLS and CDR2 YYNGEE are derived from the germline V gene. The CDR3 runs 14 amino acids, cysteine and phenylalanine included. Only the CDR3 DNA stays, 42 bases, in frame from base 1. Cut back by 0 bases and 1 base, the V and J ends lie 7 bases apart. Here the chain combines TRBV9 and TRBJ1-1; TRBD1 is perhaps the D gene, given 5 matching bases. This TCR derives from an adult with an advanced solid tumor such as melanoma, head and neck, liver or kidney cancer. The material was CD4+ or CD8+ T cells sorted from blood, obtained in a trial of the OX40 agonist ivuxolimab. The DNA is TGTGCCAGCAGCGTAGCCGGGGGGAACACTGAAGCTTTCTTT. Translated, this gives CASSVAGGNTEAFF.